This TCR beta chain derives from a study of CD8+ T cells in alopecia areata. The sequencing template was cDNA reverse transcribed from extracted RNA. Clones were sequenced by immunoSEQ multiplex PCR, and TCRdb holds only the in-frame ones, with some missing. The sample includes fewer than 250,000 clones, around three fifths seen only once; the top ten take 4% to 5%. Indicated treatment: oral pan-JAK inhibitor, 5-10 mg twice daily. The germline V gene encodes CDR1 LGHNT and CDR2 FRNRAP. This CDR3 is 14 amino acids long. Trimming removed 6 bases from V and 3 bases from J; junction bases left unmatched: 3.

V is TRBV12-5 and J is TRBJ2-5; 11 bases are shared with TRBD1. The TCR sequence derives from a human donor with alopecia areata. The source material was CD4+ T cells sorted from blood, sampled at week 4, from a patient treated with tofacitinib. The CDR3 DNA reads TGTGCTAGTGGCCCGGGACAGGGGGAAGAGACCCAGTACTTC. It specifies CASGPGQGEETQYF.